This T cell receptor beta chain was captured by sequencing in a study of blood T cells in healthy people across ages (dated by TCRdb to between 2015 and 2017). About the full investigation: In model experiments, template switching captured roughly one uniquely barcoded TCR beta cDNA molecule for every two T cells. To avoid experimental bias, donors of different ages were spread randomly across the sequencing lanes. Two additional independent replicas of 1 million unique cDNA reads from the same blood draw were analyzed for two donors (one aged 18 to 30 and one aged 80 or older). Donors were grouped into four age groups: young (average 16 years), middle-aged (39), aged (around 62) and long-lived (just over 80). The study measured age-related changes in TCR beta repertoire diversity using deep sequencing normalized with unique cDNA molecular identifiers.

Comments on this clonotype: Its antigen has not been determined. No much larger clone is present one base from it, and per-base qualities are unavailable.

The library relied on 5' RACE. Sequencer: Illumina HiSeq 2500. A second roughly 7 to 11 cycle PCR used a sample-barcoded 5' primer and a J-beta primer mix. A template-switch 5' adaptor carrying 12 random nucleotides introduced a unique molecular identifier onto each TCR beta cDNA molecule. Each sample yielded at least 2.5 million CDR3-containing paired-end reads. The Mint cDNA synthesis kit, primed by a TRBC-specific oligonucleotide, was used to synthesize first-strand cDNA from all RNA. After uracil-DNA glycosylase treatment, a first 18-cycle PCR used universal primers M1SS and BC2_uni_R on all cDNA. The authors' analysis ran thus. For normalization, 1 million high-quality reads, each with a distinct molecular identifier, were randomly selected from each sample. Instead of being binned into consensus sequences, reads with shared molecular identifiers were discarded. MiTCR, run with a Q25 quality threshold and the strictest error-elimination algorithm, handled CDR3 identification, clonotype clustering and error correction. A nonparametric unseen species model with Euler transformation was used to estimate lower-bound total TCR beta diversity. TCRdb reprocessing: public reads trimmed at Q25 with fastp, clones called with MiXCR, in-frame beta chains kept. Rows merge per CDR3 protein into single entries with the most common DNA and genes. These V and J calls rely on TCRdb rather than the paper's analysis. For this sample there are roughly 1.6 million distinct CDR3 sequences; about 35% appear just once. Over 9% of the sample belongs to the ten largest clones.

V is shortened by 2 bases, J by 8 bases, and the region joining them spans 14 bases. As encoded in the germline V gene, CDR1 is SGHDT while CDR2 is YYEEEE. Including cysteine and phenylalanine, the CDR3 has 14 amino acids. Just the 42-base CDR3 DNA is kept, in frame starting at base 1. Beyond this particular receptor, the publication reports: The long-lived group showed more naive CD4+ T cells, fewer expanded clones and increased TCR diversity than the aged group, suggesting age selection. Observed TCR beta diversity correlated strongly with the percentage of naive T cells measured by flow cytometry. Since profiling was done on bulk unsorted PBMCs, naive and antigen-experienced compartments could not be conclusively compared. Total diversity estimates from one million sequenced T cells were considered lower bounds and underestimates. As age increased, observed TCR beta diversity per million T cells dropped in a roughly linear way, and a significant reduction was already evident by age approximately 40. The CMV infection status of donors was not known, potentially confounding age-related changes in expanded clonotypes.

The donors were 40 or so Caucasian individuals from Russia, aged roughly 6 to 100 years, who were systemically healthy. Each donor gave 8 to 10 milliliters of peripheral blood, drawn into EDTA-treated Vacutainer tubes. Ficoll-Paque density-gradient centrifugation was used to isolate PBMCs, with at least 6.5 million per sample. Trizol reagent was used to extract total RNA from the PBMCs, yielding at least 6 micrograms per sample. Naive CD45RAhigh/CD27high T cell percentages were measured by flow cytometry on a PBMC aliquot from every donor. The source is a woman aged 30 to 39 in good health. The sequencing sample was made of blood. This chain joins TRBV5-6 to TRBJ2-1; TRBD1 is a weak D gene call, 5 bases matching. Here the CDR3 is given as CASSFTREGDEQFF. The DNA sequence is TGTGCCAGCAGCTTTACACGAGAAGGGGATGAGCAGTTCTTC.